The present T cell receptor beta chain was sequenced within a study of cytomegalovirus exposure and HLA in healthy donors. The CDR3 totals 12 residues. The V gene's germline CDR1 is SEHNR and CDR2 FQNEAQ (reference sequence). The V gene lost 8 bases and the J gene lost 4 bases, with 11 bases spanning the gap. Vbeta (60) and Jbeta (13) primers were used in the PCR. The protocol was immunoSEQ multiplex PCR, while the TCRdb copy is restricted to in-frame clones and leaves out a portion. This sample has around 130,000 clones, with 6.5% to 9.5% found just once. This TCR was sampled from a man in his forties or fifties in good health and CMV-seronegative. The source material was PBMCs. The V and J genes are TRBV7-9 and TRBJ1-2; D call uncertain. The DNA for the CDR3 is TGTGCCAGCGAGAGGGAGGTCTATGGCTACACCTTC. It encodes CASEREVYGYTF.